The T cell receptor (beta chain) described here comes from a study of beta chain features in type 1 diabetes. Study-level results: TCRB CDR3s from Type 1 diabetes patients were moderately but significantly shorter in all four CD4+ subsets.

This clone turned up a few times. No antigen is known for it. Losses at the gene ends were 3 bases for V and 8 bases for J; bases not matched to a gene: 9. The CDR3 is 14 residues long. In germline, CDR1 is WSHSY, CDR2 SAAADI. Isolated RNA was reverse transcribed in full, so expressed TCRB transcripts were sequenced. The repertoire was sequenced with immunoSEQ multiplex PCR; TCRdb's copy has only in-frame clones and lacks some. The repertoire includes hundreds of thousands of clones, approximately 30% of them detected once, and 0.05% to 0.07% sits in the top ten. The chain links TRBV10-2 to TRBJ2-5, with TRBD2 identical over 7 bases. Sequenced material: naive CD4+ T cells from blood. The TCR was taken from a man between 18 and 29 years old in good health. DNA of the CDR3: TGCGCCAGCAGTGACTCGGCTAGCGGACGTACCCAGTACTTC. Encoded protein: CASSDSASGRTQYF.